This TCR beta chain was identified during a study of T cells after yellow fever vaccination. The V end was cut by 4 bases, the J end by 6 bases, with 10 bases between. The CDR3 consists of 13 residues. Germline V CDR1 and CDR2: MDHEN, SYDVKM. UMIs were added to TCR cDNA along with a universal primer site when it was made by 5'RACE template switching. MiXCR, run by TCRdb on the 5' RACE reads, gives a single entry per CDR3 protein. The table has more than 300,000 distinct CDR3 sequences, approximately 12% seen once. A word on this clonotype: Its target is not known.

Findings of the study overall: Clones from primary vaccination mostly reappeared after the booster (roughly 95% CD4, over 85% CD8).

The specimen comprised CD4+ T cells sorted from PBMCs, sampled 45 days after the yellow fever booster vaccination. The TCR was taken from a man aged 18 to 30 who received the YFV17D yellow fever vaccine. The chain has TRBV28 and TRBJ2-1, with D possibly matching TRBD2 (5 bases). Here the CDR3 reads CASSSSISNEQFF. DNA of the CDR3: TGTGCCAGCAGTTCTAGCATTAGCAATGAGCAGTTCTTC.